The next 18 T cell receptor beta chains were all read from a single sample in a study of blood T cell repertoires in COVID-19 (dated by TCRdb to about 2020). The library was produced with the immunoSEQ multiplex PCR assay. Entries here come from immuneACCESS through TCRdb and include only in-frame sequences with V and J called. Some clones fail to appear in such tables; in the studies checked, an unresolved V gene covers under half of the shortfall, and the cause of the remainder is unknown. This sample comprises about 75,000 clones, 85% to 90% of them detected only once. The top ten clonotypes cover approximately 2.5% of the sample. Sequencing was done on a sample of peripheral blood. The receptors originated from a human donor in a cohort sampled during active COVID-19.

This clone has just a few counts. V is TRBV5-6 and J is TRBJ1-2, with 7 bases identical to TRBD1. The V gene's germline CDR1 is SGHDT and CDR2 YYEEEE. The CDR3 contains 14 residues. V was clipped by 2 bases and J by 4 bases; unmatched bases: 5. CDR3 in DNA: TGTGCCAGCAGCTTTAGACAGGGAGTCTATGGCTACACCTTC. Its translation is CASSFRQGVYGYTF. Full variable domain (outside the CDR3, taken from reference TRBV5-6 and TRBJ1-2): DAGVTQSPTHLIKTRGQQVTLRCSPKSGHDTVSWYQQALGQGPQFIFQYYEEEERQRGNFPDRFSGHQFPNYSSELNVNALLLGDSALYLCASSFRQGVYGYTFGSGTRLTVV.

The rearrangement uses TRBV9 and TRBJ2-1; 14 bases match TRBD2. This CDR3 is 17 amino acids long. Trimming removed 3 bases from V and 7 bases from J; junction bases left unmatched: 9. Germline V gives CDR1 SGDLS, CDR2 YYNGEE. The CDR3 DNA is TGTGCCAGCAGCGCGACTAGCGGGGGGGCCTATCGGAATGAGCAGTTCTTC. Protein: CASSATSGGAYRNEQFF. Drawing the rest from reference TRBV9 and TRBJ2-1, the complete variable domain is DSGVTQTPKHLITATGQRVTLRCSPRSGDLSVYWYQQSLDQGLQFLIQYYNGEERAKGNILERFSAQQFPDLHSELNLSSLELGDSALYFCASSATSGGAYRNEQFFGPGTRLTVL.

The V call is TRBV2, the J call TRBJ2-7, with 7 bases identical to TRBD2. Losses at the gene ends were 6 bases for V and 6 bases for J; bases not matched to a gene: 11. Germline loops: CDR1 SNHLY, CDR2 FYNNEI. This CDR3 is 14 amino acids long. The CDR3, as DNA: TGTGCCAGCAGAAGGGGCGGGAGTTTCACCGAGCAGTACTTC. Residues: CASRRGGSFTEQYF.

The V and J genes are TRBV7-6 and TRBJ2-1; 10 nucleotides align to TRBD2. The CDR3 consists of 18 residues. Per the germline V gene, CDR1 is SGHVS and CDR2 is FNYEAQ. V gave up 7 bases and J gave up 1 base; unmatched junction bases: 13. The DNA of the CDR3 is TGTGCCAGCACCAATGGGGCTAGCGGGAGTCGGTCCTACAATGAGCAGTTCTTC. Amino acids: CASTNGASGSRSYNEQFF.

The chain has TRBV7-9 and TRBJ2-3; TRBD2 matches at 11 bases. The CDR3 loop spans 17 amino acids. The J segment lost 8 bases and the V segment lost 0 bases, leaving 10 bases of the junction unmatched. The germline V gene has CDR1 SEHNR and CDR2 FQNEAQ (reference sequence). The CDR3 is CASSLAAVAGGGVTQYF. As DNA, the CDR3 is TGTGCCAGCAGCTTAGCGGCGGTAGCGGGAGGGGGCGTTACGCAGTATTTT.

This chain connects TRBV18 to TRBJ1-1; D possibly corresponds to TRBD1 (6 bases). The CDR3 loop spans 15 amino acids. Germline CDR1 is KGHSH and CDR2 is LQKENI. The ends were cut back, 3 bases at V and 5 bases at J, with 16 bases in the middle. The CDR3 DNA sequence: TGTGCCAGCTCACCCCACAGGGCAGGGGAGACTGAAGCTTTCTTT. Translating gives CASSPHRAGETEAFF.

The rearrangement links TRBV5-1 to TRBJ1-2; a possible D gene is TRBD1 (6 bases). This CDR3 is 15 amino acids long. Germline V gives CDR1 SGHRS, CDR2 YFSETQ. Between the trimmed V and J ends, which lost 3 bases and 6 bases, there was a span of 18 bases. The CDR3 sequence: CASSSLPRDIDGYTF. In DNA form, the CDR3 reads TGCGCCAGCAGCTCACTCCCAAGGGACATAGATGGCTACACCTTC. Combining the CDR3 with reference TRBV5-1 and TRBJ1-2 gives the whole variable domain KAGVTQTPRYLIKTRGQQVTLSCSPISGHRSVSWYQQTPGQGLQFLFEYFSETQRNKGNFPGRFSGRQFSNSRSEMNVSTLELGDSALYLCASSSLPRDIDGYTFGSGTRLTVV.

CDR3 amino acids: CASRGTVPKFISGANVLTF. In DNA, the CDR3 is TGTGCCAGCAGGGGGACAGTTCCCAAATTCATCTCTGGGGCCAACGTCCTGACTTTC. The chain carries TRBV21-1 and TRBJ2-6; the table calls TRBD1, which could not be checked here. TRBV21-1 is a known pseudogene. The CDR3 is made up of 19 amino acids.

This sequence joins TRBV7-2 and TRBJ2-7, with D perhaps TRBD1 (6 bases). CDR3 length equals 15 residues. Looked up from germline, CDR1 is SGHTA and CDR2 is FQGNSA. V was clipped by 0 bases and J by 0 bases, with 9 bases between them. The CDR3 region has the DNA TGTGCCAGCAGCTTAGCGGGGACAAGCTCCTACGAGCAGTACTTC. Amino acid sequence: CASSLAGTSSYEQYF.

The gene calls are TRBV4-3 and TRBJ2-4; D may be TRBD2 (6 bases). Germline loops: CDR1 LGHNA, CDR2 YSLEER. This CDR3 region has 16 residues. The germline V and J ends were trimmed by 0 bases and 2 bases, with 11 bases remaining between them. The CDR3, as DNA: TGCGCCAGCAGCCAAGATCGGGGGTGGACCAAAAACATTCAGTACTTC. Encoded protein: CASSQDRGWTKNIQYF.

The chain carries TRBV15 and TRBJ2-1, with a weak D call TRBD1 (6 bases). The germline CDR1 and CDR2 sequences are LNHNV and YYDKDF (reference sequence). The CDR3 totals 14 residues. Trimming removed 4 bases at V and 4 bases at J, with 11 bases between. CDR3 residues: CATSTSGTYNEQFF. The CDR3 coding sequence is TGTGCCACCAGCACGTCCGGGACATACAATGAGCAGTTCTTC.

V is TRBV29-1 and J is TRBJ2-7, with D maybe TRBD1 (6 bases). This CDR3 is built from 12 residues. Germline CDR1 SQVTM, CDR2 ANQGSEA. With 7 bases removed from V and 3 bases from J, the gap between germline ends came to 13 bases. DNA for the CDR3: TGCAGCGCCGGACAGACAAACTACGAGCAGTACTTC. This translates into CSAGQTNYEQYF.

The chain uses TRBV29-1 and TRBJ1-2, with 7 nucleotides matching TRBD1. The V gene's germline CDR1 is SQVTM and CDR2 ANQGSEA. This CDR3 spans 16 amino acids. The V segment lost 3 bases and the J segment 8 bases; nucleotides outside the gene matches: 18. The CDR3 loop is CSVDAPSDRRAYGYTF. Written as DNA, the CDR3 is TGCAGCGTTGACGCGCCCTCGGACAGGAGGGCATACGGCTACACCTTC.

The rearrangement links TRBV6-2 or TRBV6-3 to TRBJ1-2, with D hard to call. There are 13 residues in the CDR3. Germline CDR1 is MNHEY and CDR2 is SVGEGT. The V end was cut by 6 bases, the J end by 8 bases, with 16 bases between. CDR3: CASSLTRQSGYTF. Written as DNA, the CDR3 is TGTGCCAGCAGCCTTACAAGACAAAGCGGCTACACCTTC.

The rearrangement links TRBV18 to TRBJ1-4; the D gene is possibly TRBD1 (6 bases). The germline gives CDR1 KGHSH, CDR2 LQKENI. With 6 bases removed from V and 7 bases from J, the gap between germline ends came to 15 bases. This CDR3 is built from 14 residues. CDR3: CASSQQGGLEKLFF. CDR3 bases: TGTGCCAGCTCTCAACAGGGTGGTCTTGAAAAACTGTTTTTT.

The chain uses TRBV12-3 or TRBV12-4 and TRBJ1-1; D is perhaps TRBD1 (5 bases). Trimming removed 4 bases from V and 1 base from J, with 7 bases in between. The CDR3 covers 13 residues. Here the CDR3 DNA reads TGTGCCAGCAGTTCGACAGAGAACACTGAAGCTTTCTTT. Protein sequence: CASSSTENTEAFF.

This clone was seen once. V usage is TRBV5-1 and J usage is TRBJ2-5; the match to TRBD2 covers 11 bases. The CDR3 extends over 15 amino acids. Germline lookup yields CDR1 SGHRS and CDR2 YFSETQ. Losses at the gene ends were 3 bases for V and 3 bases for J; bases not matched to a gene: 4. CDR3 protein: CASSSSLAGEETQYF. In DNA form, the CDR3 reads TGCGCCAGCAGCTCCTCACTAGCGGGGGAAGAGACCCAGTACTTC.

In DNA, the CDR3 is TGTGCCAGCAGCCAATTCCCGGGTTGGTCCTACGAGCAGTACTTC. Protein sequence: CASSQFPGWSYEQYF. The chain couples TRBV14 to TRBJ2-7; D gene unclear. CDR1 is SGHDN and CDR2 is FVKESK in the germline V gene. V was trimmed by 2 bases and J by 1 base, leaving 12 bases between them. This CDR3 contains 15 residues.